Each of the 17 T cell receptor beta chains below was sequenced from the same sample in a study of PD-1 blockade in classical Hodgkin lymphoma. The time point denotes: cycle 4 day 1 (C4D1), after about 6 weeks of nivolumab. Relapse was seen in all patients after autologous stem cell transplantation, and brentuximab vedotin exposure was variable. Profiling relied on immunoSEQ multiplex PCR, and the TCRdb table lists in-frame clones only, not all of them. The sample includes tens of thousands of clones, approximately 90% of them seen just once. The sample here was peripheral blood mononuclear cells (PBMCs), taken before the fourth cycle of nivolumab. The receptors originated from a human donor with classical Hodgkin lymphoma.

The chain has TRBV9 and TRBJ2-3; weak D call: TRBD1 (6 bases). This CDR3 region has 14 residues. Trimming took 3 bases from V and 2 from J, leaving 10 bases between them. Per the germline V gene, CDR1 is SGDLS and CDR2 is YYNGEE. The CDR3 bases are TGTGCCAGCAGCGAGACAGGTTCCACAGATACGCAGTATTTT. This translates into CASSETGSTDTQYF.

This chain links TRBV19 with TRBJ1-1; 9 positions agree with TRBD1. V lost 5 bases and J lost 2; bases outside the gene matches: 3. Germline V gene data show CDR1 as LNHDA and CDR2 as SQIVND (reference sequence). The length of the CDR3 is 14 residues. The CDR3 DNA reads as TGTGCCAGTAGTCCGGACAGGGGCAACACTGAAGCTTTCTTT. Protein: CASSPDRGNTEAFF.

The CDR3 protein is CASSRPGGADEQYF. The CDR3 region has the DNA TGCGCCAGCAGCCGTCCGGGGGGCGCGGACGAGCAGTACTTC. The chain carries TRBV4-1 and TRBJ2-7; D may be TRBD2 (7 bases). The V end was cut by 4 bases, the J end by 5 bases, with 15 bases between. Germline-derived CDR1 and CDR2 are MGHRA and YSYEKL. The CDR3 runs 14 residues.

The chain has TRBV6-5 and TRBJ2-7; D unresolved. The CDR3 is 12 amino acids. V was cut by 8 bases and J by 4 bases, with 12 bases left in between. Germline CDR1 reads MNHEY; CDR2 reads SVGAGI. The CDR3 region has the DNA TGTGCCAGCGGAACCCGAGAGTACGAGCAGTACTTC. Protein: CASGTREYEQYF.

The J gene is TRBJ2-1, the V gene TRBV5-8; tentative D call: TRBD1 (5 bases). The CDR3 is made up of 15 amino acids. Between the trimmed V and J ends, which lost 5 bases and 4 bases, there was a span of 16 bases. The germline V gene encodes CDR1 SGHTS and CDR2 YDEGEE. The CDR3 sequence: CASRVPLTVYNEQFF. The CDR3 bases are TGTGCCAGCAGGGTCCCCCTGACAGTTTACAATGAGCAGTTCTTC.

The chain uses TRBV5-6 and TRBJ2-3; the D gene is possibly TRBD2 (5 bases). V was cut by 4 bases and J by 3 bases, with 12 bases left in between. The CDR3 loop spans 14 amino acids. Germline lookup yields CDR1 SGHDT and CDR2 YYEEEE. CDR3 DNA sequence: TGTGCCAGCAGCCAGCCCGGGGTTACAGATACGCAGTATTTT. Translated: CASSQPGVTDTQYF.

The rearrangement uses TRBV6-6 and TRBJ2-7; tentatively, D is TRBD1 (6 bases). Trimming removed 6 bases from V and 3 bases from J, with 18 bases in between. This CDR3 contains 15 residues. CDR1 MNHNY and CDR2 SVGAGI come from the germline V gene (reference sequence). In DNA form, the CDR3 reads TGTGCCAGCAGCCCCCGGGACAAGAAAGTCTACGAGCAGTACTTC. It yields the protein CASSPRDKKVYEQYF.

The chain couples TRBV7-8 to TRBJ1-5; the D is unclear. Looked up from germline, CDR1 is SGHVS and CDR2 is FQNEAQ. V lost 1 base and J 0 bases, leaving 7 bases between the germline ends. The CDR3 loop spans 15 amino acids. The CDR3 region is CASSLGGYSNQPQHF. The DNA for the CDR3 is TGTGCCAGCAGCTTAGGGGGTTATAGCAATCAGCCCCAGCATTTT.

This clone was seen only once. V and J are TRBV19 and TRBJ1-4; D unclear. The V and J ends lost 0 bases and 8 bases respectively, with 16 bases between them. Germline V lookup: CDR1 LNHDA, CDR2 SQIVND (reference sequence). The CDR3 consists of 16 residues. CDR3 in DNA: TGTGCCAGTAGTATAGAGCGCAGCCCGGGGTCAGAAAAACTGTTTTTT. It translates to CASSIERSPGSEKLFF. Complete variable domain (other parts from reference TRBV19 and TRBJ1-4): DGGITQSPKYLFRKEGQNVTLSCEQNLNHDAMYWYRQDPGQGLRLIYYSQIVNDFQKGDIAEGYSVSREKKESFPLTVTSAQKNPTAFYLCASSIERSPGSEKLFFGSGTQLSVL.

The chain joins TRBV5-4 to TRBJ2-5; D unresolved. Germline-derived CDR1 and CDR2 are SGHNT and YYREEE (reference sequence). This CDR3 is 14 amino acids long. V dropped 3 bases and J dropped 5 bases, with 14 bases sitting between them. CDR3 sequence (DNA): TGTGCCAGCAGCTCAAGAACTTCTCGGGAGACCCAGTACTTC. It yields the protein CASSSRTSRETQYF.

The chain recombines TRBV6-4 with TRBJ1-4; D remains unclear. Deletions cut 2 bases from V and 2 bases from J, with 24 bases between. The CDR3 is 20 amino acids. Germline loops: CDR1 MRHNA, CDR2 SNTAGT. CDR3 residues: CASSDEVGGIRNPTNEKLFF. The CDR3, as DNA: TGTGCCAGCAGTGACGAGGTGGGAGGGATTAGGAATCCCACTAATGAAAAACTGTTTTTT.

The chain recombines TRBV25-1 with TRBJ1-5; D not certain. Trimming pared 4 bases from V and 6 bases from J, leaving 16 bases between. The CDR3 sequence is 15 residues long. Germline CDR1 MGHDK, CDR2 SYGVNS. Written as DNA, the CDR3 is TGTGCCAGCAGTGCCCTCGGGGTAGGCACTCAGCCCCAGCATTTT. It specifies CASSALGVGTQPQHF. The complete variable domain, with remaining parts taken from reference TRBV25-1 and TRBJ1-5, reads EADIYQTPRYLVIGTGKKITLECSQTMGHDKMYWYQQDPGMELHLIHYSYGVNSTEKGDLSSESTVSRIRTEHFPLTLESARPSHTSQYLCASSALGVGTQPQHFGDGTRLSIL.

V and J are TRBV6-4 and TRBJ2-1; no clear D gene. The CDR3 is 18 amino acids. The germline V and J ends were trimmed by 4 bases and 5 bases, with 24 bases remaining between them. From germline, CDR1 is MRHNA and CDR2 SNTAGT. CDR3 sequence (DNA): TGTGCCAGCAGTGCCTCCCCCCTAGGTAGGGTAATCCACAATGAGCAGTTCTTC. Amino acids: CASSASPLGRVIHNEQFF.

This clone has only one observation. This rearrangement joins TRBV28 to TRBJ2-1; 10 nucleotides agree with TRBD2. Germline trimming cut 2 bases from V and 12 bases from J; bases unmatched to any gene: 10. The CDR3 is made up of 15 amino acids. From germline, CDR1 is MDHEN and CDR2 SYDVKM. The CDR3 here is CASSLGEAGGPRQFF. In nucleotides, the CDR3 is TGTGCCAGCAGTTTAGGGGAAGCGGGGGGGCCAAGGCAGTTCTTC.

A few counts support this clone. The chain is built from TRBV28 and TRBJ1-3; D is unclear. V was pared by 4 bases and J by 4 bases, with 14 bases between. Germline CDR1 and CDR2: MDHEN and SYDVKM. The CDR3 sequence is 15 residues long. CDR3 residues: CASSSPLNDGNTIYF. Written as DNA, the CDR3 is TGTGCCAGCAGTTCCCCTCTAAATGACGGAAACACCATATATTTT.

The chain uses TRBV15 and TRBJ2-5; 9 bases are a match to TRBD1. Germline V gene lookup returns CDR1 LNHNV and CDR2 YYDKDF (reference sequence). V was pared by 5 bases and J by 4 bases, with 2 bases of the junction left unmatched. The CDR3 sequence is 13 residues long. The CDR3 DNA is TGTGCCACCAGCGGACAGGGGAGAGAGACCCAGTACTTC. Its protein is CATSGQGRETQYF. Combining the CDR3 with reference TRBV15 and TRBJ2-5 gives the whole variable domain DAMVIQNPRYQVTQFGKPVTLSCSQTLNHNVMYWYQQKSSQAPKLLFHYYDKDFNNEADTPDNFQSRRPNTSFCFLDIRSPGLGDTAMYLCATSGQGRETQYFGPGTRLLVL.

The V and J genes are TRBV7-9 and TRBJ2-5, with D tentatively TRBD1 (5 bases). Trimming left V 11 bases short and J 5 bases short, with 21 bases between. The CDR3 spans 14 residues. From germline, CDR1 is SEHNR and CDR2 FQNEAQ (reference sequence). CDR3 region: CAGASDIRRETQYF. DNA for the CDR3: TGTGCCGGGGCTTCGGACATCAGGCGGGAGACCCAGTACTTC. Using reference TRBV7-9 and TRBJ2-5 for the parts outside the CDR3, the full variable domain is DTGVSQNPRHKITKRGQNVTFRCDPISEHNRLYWYRQTLGQGPEFLTYFQNEAQLEKSRLLSDRFSAERPKGSFSTLEIQRTEQGDSAMYLCAGASDIRRETQYFGPGTRLLVL.